This entry lists 10 T cell receptor beta chains sequenced from one sample in a study of blood T cell repertoires in COVID-19. Clones were read by immunoSEQ multiplex PCR, and TCRdb kept only the in-frame ones, dropping some. The repertoire consists of over 100,000 clones, with approximately 83% occurring once and the leading ten covering 0.65% to 0.9%. Source material: peripheral blood. The receptors were sampled from a woman between 65 and 79 years old with acute or convalescent COVID-19.

This rearrangement joins TRBV2 to TRBJ1-2; 7 bases agree with TRBD1. The CDR3 has 13 amino acids. Germline-derived CDR1 and CDR2 are SNHLY and FYNNEI. V was clipped by 6 bases and J by 5 bases; unmatched bases: 6. The CDR3 sequence: CASSTGQDYGYTF. In nucleotides, the CDR3 is TGTGCCAGCAGCACTGGACAGGATTATGGCTACACCTTC.

The V gene is TRBV4-1, the J gene TRBJ2-3, with D unresolved. CDR1 and CDR2 from the germline V gene are MGHRA and YSYEKL. The CDR3 consists of 16 residues. V lost 1 base to trimming and J lost 0 bases, with 11 bases between them. The CDR3 coding sequence is TGCGCCAGCAGCCAAGCCCTGGTCACTAGCACAGATACGCAGTATTTT. Amino acid sequence: CASSQALVTSTDTQYF.

This chain links TRBV5-1 with TRBJ1-2, with TRBD1 matching over 7 bases. Germline assignment: CDR1 SGHRS and CDR2 YFSETQ. This CDR3 has 12 residues. V shed 0 bases and J 7 bases; nucleotides not matched to a gene: 0. CDR3 DNA sequence: TGCGCCAGCAGCTTGGGACAGGGTGGCTACACCTTC. Residues: CASSLGQGGYTF.

The rearrangement joins TRBV6-5 to TRBJ2-5; 10 bases align to TRBD1. CDR1 is MNHEY, CDR2 SVGAGI, per germline. There are 14 residues in the CDR3. V was clipped by 6 bases and J by 6 bases; unmatched bases: 7. The CDR3 reads CASSRDRGQKTQYF. The CDR3 DNA reads TGTGCCAGCAGCCGGGACAGGGGACAGAAGACCCAGTACTTC.

The chain uses TRBV19 and TRBJ2-2; 7 positions match TRBD2. The CDR3 consists of 14 residues. The V gene end was trimmed by 5 bases and the J gene end by 5 bases; junction bases not matched to a gene: 5. Germline CDR1 and CDR2: LNHDA and SQIVND (reference sequence). The CDR3 sequence: CASSSPGGTGELFF. Here the CDR3 DNA reads TGTGCCAGTAGTTCACCGGGGGGAACCGGGGAGCTGTTTTTT.

The chain is built from TRBV5-1 and TRBJ1-6; 9 positions agree with TRBD1. The germline gives CDR1 SGHRS, CDR2 YFSETQ. This CDR3 is built from 15 residues. V dropped 4 bases and J dropped 9; count of bases not matched to a gene: 8. CDR3: CASSLGTGKSSPLHF. CDR3 sequence (DNA): TGCGCCAGCAGCCTCGGGACAGGGAAAAGTTCACCCCTCCACTTT.

V is TRBV2 and J is TRBJ1-4, with 8 bases matching TRBD1. Trimming at V came to 1 base and at J to 10 bases, leaving 5 bases not matched to a gene. Germline CDR1 reads SNHLY; CDR2 reads FYNNEI. The CDR3 is made up of 14 amino acids. As DNA, the CDR3 is TGTGCCAGCAGTGAAGGACAGGGGCTGGGAAAACTGTTTTTT. Translated: CASSEGQGLGKLFF.

V and J are TRBV11-2 and TRBJ2-1, with TRBD2 identical over 11 bases. CDR3 length: 14 amino acids. The junction had 3 bases not matched to a gene; V was cut back by 5 bases and J by 6 bases. Germline CDR1 is SGHAT and CDR2 is FQNNGV. Written as DNA, the CDR3 is TGTGCCAGCAGCGCTCTAGCGGGGGGCAATGAGCAGTTCTTC. This encodes CASSALAGGNEQFF.

The chain combines TRBV2 with TRBJ1-2; D unresolved. This CDR3 is built from 11 residues. Between the trimmed V and J ends, which lost 6 bases and 7 bases, there was a span of 9 bases. Looked up from germline, CDR1 is SNHLY and CDR2 is FYNNEI. The CDR3 protein is CASRRDGGYTF. The CDR3 nucleotides read TGTGCCAGCAGACGGGATGGTGGCTACACCTTC.

In DNA form, the CDR3 reads TGTGCCAGTAGTATAGGGGTCGGGGGGCGCTTCGATGGCTACACCTTC. This sequence encodes CASSIGVGGRFDGYTF. This chain links TRBV19 with TRBJ1-2; D may be TRBD1 (6 bases). The CDR3 loop spans 16 amino acids. The germline V gene has CDR1 LNHDA and CDR2 SQIVND (reference sequence). Trimming took 1 base from V and 6 from J, leaving 18 bases between them.